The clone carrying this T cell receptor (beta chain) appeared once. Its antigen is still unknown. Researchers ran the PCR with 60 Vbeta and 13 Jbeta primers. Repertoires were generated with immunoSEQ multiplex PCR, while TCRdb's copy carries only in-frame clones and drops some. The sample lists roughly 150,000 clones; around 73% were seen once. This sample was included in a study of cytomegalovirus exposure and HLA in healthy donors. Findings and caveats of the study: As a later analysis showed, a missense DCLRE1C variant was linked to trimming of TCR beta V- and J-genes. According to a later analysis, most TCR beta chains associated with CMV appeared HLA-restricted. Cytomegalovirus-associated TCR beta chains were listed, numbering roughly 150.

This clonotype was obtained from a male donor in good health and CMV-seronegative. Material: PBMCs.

The CDR3 loop reads CASRTGSSYNSPLHF. The CDR3, as DNA: TGTGCCAGCAGGACAGGGAGCTCCTATAATTCACCCCTCCACTTT. This chain links TRBV6-5 with TRBJ1-6; 7 positions match TRBD1. The CDR3 has 15 residues. Germline CDR1 MNHEY, CDR2 SVGAGI. V gave up 6 bases and J gave up 0 bases; unmatched junction bases: 2.